This T cell receptor (beta chain) was sequenced during a study of neurological immune-mediated disorders. Whole-study findings and limits: A possible signature appeared as one related-CDR3 cluster, in which phylogenetic grouping placed the repertoires of 18 of 34 multiple sclerosis patients.

One entry per CDR3 protein results from TCRdb running MiXCR on the 5' RACE reads. Of approximately 82,000 distinct CDR3 sequences detected, 2.5% to 3% appear once; the ten largest clones hold over 0.95%. The CDR3 contains 18 residues. Germline assignment: CDR1 SGHRS and CDR2 YFSETQ. Trimming at V came to 0 bases and at J to 7 bases, leaving 19 bases not matched to a gene. This clonotype was counted at least ten times. What it binds is unknown. Sequenced material: PBMCs. The TCR sequence derives from a woman aged 25-40 years with multiple sclerosis. The chain is built from TRBV5-1 and TRBJ2-7; 7 bases are shared with TRBD1. The CDR3 DNA sequence: TGCGCCAGCAGCTTGGTGACTTTAAGGGACAGCGGCCCGAGGGAGCAGTACTTC. Its translation is CASSLVTLRDSGPREQYF. Based on the CDR3 plus reference TRBV5-1 and TRBJ2-7, the full variable domain is KAGVTQTPRYLIKTRGQQVTLSCSPISGHRSVSWYQQTPGQGLQFLFEYFSETQRNKGNFPGRFSGRQFSNSRSEMNVSTLELGDSALYLCASSLVTLRDSGPREQYFGPGTRLTVT.